This T cell receptor (beta chain) derives from a study of T cells in Graves' hyperthyroidism and ophthalmopathy. V lost 5 bases to trimming and J lost 4 bases; unmatched junction nucleotides: 13. The CDR3 has 16 amino acids. Turning to this clonotype: Its specificity is unknown.

Regions amplified from RNA transcripts were the TCR beta CDR3 regions. The primer set for the first-round RT-PCR of the TCR CDR3 was HTBI. TCRdb processed the multiplex PCR reads anew with MiXCR; each CDR3 protein has one entry. The data contain around 340,000 distinct CDR3 sequences, about a sixth of them singletons. General study findings and limits: Ophthalmopathy and stable hyperthyroidism were told apart by a 13 V-J model. The model predicted ophthalmopathy a median around 6.5 months before onset.

Source material: blood. The sequence derives from a woman aged 30 to 39 with Graves' hyperthyroidism that later progressed to Graves' ophthalmopathy. The chain joins TRBV12-3 or TRBV12-4 to TRBJ1-1; 7 bases line up with TRBD1. This chain's CDR3 is CASSKRQGPGGTEAFF. The CDR3 coding sequence is TGTGCCAGCAGTAAACGACAGGGTCCGGGGGGCACTGAAGCTTTCTTT.